Listed below are T cell receptor beta chains from one sample, sequenced in a study of shared T cell receptors in the human thymus. This table comes from immunoSEQ multiplex PCR, and its TCRdb copy is limited to in-frame clones, with some not included. The sample contains some 760,000 clones, approximately 83% of which appear only once. The same specimen was also included in a second study, on human thymus T cells.

The sequenced sample was thymocytes. The receptors shown here come from a girl in the first two years of life with a congenital heart defect. Both conserved end residues are trimmed from each CDR3.

TRBV19	TRBJ1-6	ASSPLTGTGYSPLH
TRBV5-1	TRBJ1-1	ASSLARGLAEAF
TRBV5-6	TRBJ2-7	ASRGTSGGGEQY
TRBV14	TRBJ2-7	ASSPFPGGRSYEQY
TRBV7-9	TRBJ1-1	ASSLGLRAGVNTEAF
TRBV7-2	TRBJ2-1	ASSLATAWINEQF
TRBV27	TRBJ2-7	ASSCGGAFSYEQY
TRBV6-5	TRBJ2-7	ASPGGGGNYEQY
TRBV5-1	TRBJ1-1	ASSLGEKHTGTGTKNTEAF
TRBV5-1	TRBJ1-1	ASSSRELGSTLVVMNTEAF
TRBV12-5	TRBJ2-7	ASGSDSHGTLPARSYEQY
TRBV15	TRBJ1-1	ATSRDLSTEAF
TRBV28	TRBJ1-5	ASSLNRGRIGGNQPQH
TRBV2	TRBJ2-3	AIGKSSGGRNTQY
TRBV7-3	TRBJ2-3	ASSLTPLGQGLDTDTQY
TRBV7-9	TRBJ2-7	ASSLGVPEQY
TRBV19	TRBJ1-2	ASSIGGQGSSGST
TRBV15	TRBJ2-2	ATRAHGELF
TRBV2	TRBJ1-2	ASVTELTNYGYT
TRBV28	TRBJ1-6	ASSLDRGYPNSPLH
TRBV28	TRBJ2-2	AGSGTGDTGELF
TRBV6-5	TRBJ1-2	ASGGRYGYT
TRBV2	TRBJ2-7	ASVRQAWHSHSYEQY
TRBV11-3	TRBJ2-1	ASSLGPWGDNEQF
TRBV11-2	TRBJ2-1	ASRAGVSSYNEQF
TRBV7-2	TRBJ1-4	ASRQNEKLF
TRBV4-3	TRBJ2-2	ASSQVCTGKNTGELF
TRBV2	TRBJ2-1	ASSVWGGGAYNEQF
TRBV9	TRBJ1-2	ASSVDPGGASYGYT
TRBV11-2	TRBJ2-7	ASSLAGPSYEQY
TRBV2	TRBJ2-7	ASRGQSYEQY
TRBV5-1	TRBJ1-1	ASSLFRGQEAF
TRBV27	TRBJ2-2	ASSPGLAPLHGELF
TRBV4-3	TRBJ1-6	ASSQVQGTGYNSPLH
TRBV4-3	TRBJ1-2	ASSQESGNYGYT
TRBV2	TRBJ2-1	AIDSGGSSYNEQF
TRBV5-4	TRBJ1-1	ASSIRGRRDRQAF
TRBV7-9	TRBJ1-2	ASSLALRTGYGYT
TRBV19	TRBJ2-1	ASNTGGKYNEQF
TRBV29-1	TRBJ2-1	SVNRYSYNEQF
TRBV5-8	TRBJ1-6	ASSLKQGPPGNSPLH
TRBV27	TRBJ2-1	ASSLFGGPYNEQF
TRBV19	TRBJ2-7	ASKREDRGTSGQY
TRBV7-9	TRBJ2-7	ASSDLYKGQQNPYEQY
TRBV18	TRBJ1-1	ASSQDRRDTEAF
TRBV5-4	TRBJ1-4	ASSSSGTGLQKLF
TRBV29-1	TRBJ2-7	SVEGEGDRAYEQY
TRBV6-5	TRBJ2-5	ASSYSSLIGGQY
TRBV5-1	TRBJ1-3	ASSPKGGRGNTIY
TRBV29-1	TRBJ2-7	SVVTMGEQY
TRBV18	TRBJ2-1	ASTQQGALFYNEQF
TRBV5-4	TRBJ2-1	ASSRLSAEAYNEQF
TRBV6-5	TRBJ2-3	ASSGDRADTQY
TRBV25-1	TRBJ1-4	ASSDLRTGEKLF
TRBV5-1	TRBJ2-2	ASSGETRPVSPPLNTGELF
TRBV30	TRBJ2-7	AWSVRGRAGYEQY
TRBV27	TRBJ2-2	ASSLGGRATNTGELF
TRBV15	TRBJ2-3	ATSPHAGSLGQY
TRBV19	TRBJ2-3	ASEQRGETDTQY
TRBV4-3	TRBJ1-3	ASSQGGGLGQLGIY